Listed below are T cell receptor beta chains from one sample, sequenced in a study of cytomegalovirus exposure and HLA in healthy donors. The table came from immunoSEQ multiplex PCR; TCRdb's copy has only in-frame clones and leaves some out. The profile shows under 80,000 clones, 75% to 85% of them singletons. Sequenced sample: PBMCs. These receptors were obtained from a man over 45 in good health and CMV-seropositive. Each CDR3 is given with its conserved first and last residue. The order of the fields is D gene, clone size, V gene, J gene, CDR3 protein, CDR3 DNA. D genes are given only for firm matches. For some rows the clone size is stated as once, few or many, or as a class when expanded; others skip it.

>TRBD1|NA|TRBV28|TRBJ1-2
CASSYSGQGLYGYTF
TGTGCCAGCAGTTACTCGGGACAGGGCCTCTATGGCTACACCTTC
>NA|once|TRBV18|TRBJ1-2
CAGSPFGDSYTF
TGTGCCGGCTCACCATTTGGAGATAGCTACACCTTC
>NA|NA|TRBV7-3|TRBJ2-1
CASSLTGNEQFF
TGTGCCAGCAGCTTAACCGGGAATGAGCAGTTCTTC
>NA|NA|TRBV16|TRBJ1-1
CASSQSGPRAGVNTEAFF
TGTGCCAGCAGCCAATCCGGGCCCAGGGCCGGAGTGAACACTGAAGCTTTCTTT
>NA|once|TRBV6-5|TRBJ1-3
CASGLGNTIYF
TGTGCCAGCGGGCTAGGAAACACCATATATTTT
>TRBD1|NA|TRBV12-5|TRBJ1-5
CASGRGQGSNQPQHF
TGTGCTAGTGGTCGGGGACAGGGGAGCAATCAGCCCCAGCATTTT
>TRBD1|NA|TRBV2|TRBJ1-1
CASSGQGASTEAFF
TGTGCCAGCAGCGGACAGGGCGCGAGCACTGAAGCTTTCTTT
>NA|NA|TRBV6-5|TRBJ2-5
CASQQGKETQYF
TGTGCCAGCCAACAGGGCAAAGAGACCCAGTACTTC
>NA|once|TRBV7-9|TRBJ2-7
CSSSLDLGQGYEQYF
TGTTCCAGCAGCTTAGATTTAGGGCAGGGGTACGAGCAGTACTTC
>TRBD2|NA|TRBV19|TRBJ2-5
CASSKTSLHQETQYF
TGTGCCAGTAGTAAGACTAGCCTACACCAAGAGACCCAGTACTTC
>NA|NA|TRBV5-4|TRBJ2-1
CASSAGTKDYSYNEQFF
TGTGCCAGCAGCGCCGGGACAAAAGATTACTCCTACAATGAGCAGTTCTTC
>NA|NA|TRBV28|TRBJ1-5
CASSPLVGGSGNQPQHF
TGTGCCAGCAGCCCGCTCGTCGGGGGGTCCGGCAATCAGCCCCAGCATTTT
>NA|NA|TRBV11-1|TRBJ2-1
CASSSLGLSLRGQDEQFF
TGTGCCAGCAGCTCGCTCGGTCTTTCGCTTAGGGGTCAAGATGAGCAGTTCTTC
>TRBD2|NA|TRBV7-8|TRBJ2-7
CASSSAFYTSGGAYEQYF
TGTGCCAGCAGCTCGGCCTTCTATACTAGCGGGGGGGCCTACGAGCAGTACTTC
>NA|NA|TRBV29-1|TRBJ2-5
CSVSGSGLREQYF
TGCAGCGTATCGGGATCAGGACTAAGGGAGCAGTACTTC
>TRBD1|NA|TRBV25-1|TRBJ2-1
CASSEIQGVGYNEQFF
TGTGCCAGCAGTGAAATACAGGGGGTTGGCTACAATGAGCAGTTCTTC
>NA|NA|TRBV11-2|TRBJ1-2
CASSLNAARVVNYGYTF
TGTGCCAGCAGCCTCAATGCGGCCAGGGTGGTAAACTATGGCTACACCTTC
>TRBD1|NA|TRBV5-1|TRBJ2-2
CASSLGQMNTGELFF
TGCGCCAGCAGCCTGGGACAGATGAACACCGGGGAGCTGTTTTTT
>NA|NA|TRBV28|TRBJ1-4
CASSLGQQLVKLFF
TGTGCCAGCAGCCTGGGCCAGCAACTCGTAAAACTGTTTTTT
>NA|NA|TRBV11-3|TRBJ2-1
CASSLQGGTQFF
TGTGCCAGCAGCTTACAGGGTGGAACGCAGTTCTTC
>TRBD1|NA|TRBV30|TRBJ2-1
CAWSVRQGSYNEQFF
TGTGCCTGGAGTGTGAGACAGGGGTCCTACAATGAGCAGTTCTTC
>NA|NA|TRBV27|TRBJ2-7
CASSLFPGAYEQYF
TGTGCCAGCAGTTTATTCCCAGGGGCCTACGAGCAGTACTTC
>NA|NA|TRBV4-1|TRBJ2-7
CASSRVEGGSYEQYF
TGCGCCAGCAGCCGAGTAGAGGGCGGAAGCTACGAGCAGTACTTC
>TRBD1|NA|TRBV30|TRBJ2-7
CAWSWTGEGEQYF
TGTGCCTGGAGTTGGACAGGGGAAGGCGAGCAGTACTTC
>NA|NA|TRBV9|TRBJ2-1
CASSLDGGVPNEQFF
TGTGCCAGCAGCCTAGACGGAGGGGTTCCCAATGAGCAGTTCTTC
>NA|NA|TRBV18|TRBJ2-7
CASSPADLGGQYF
TGTGCCAGCTCACCAGCCGATTTGGGAGGGCAGTACTTC
>TRBD1|NA|TRBV27|TRBJ2-1
CASTWTGKSYNEQFF
TGTGCCAGCACTTGGACAGGGAAATCCTACAATGAGCAGTTCTTC
>NA|NA|TRBV10-3|TRBJ2-1
CAITESGDVRWEEADEQFF
TGTGCCATCACTGAGTCGGGAGACGTCAGGTGGGAGGAGGCCGATGAGCAGTTCTTC
>TRBD1|NA|TRBV6-5|TRBJ1-1
CASSPTGGTEAFF
TGTGCCAGCAGTCCGACAGGGGGCACTGAAGCTTTCTTT
>NA|NA|TRBV9|TRBJ2-1
CASSVDTGSSYNEQFF
TGTGCCAGCAGCGTTGACACAGGGAGCTCCTACAATGAGCAGTTCTTC
>NA|NA|TRBV19|TRBJ1-5
CASSVNQGLQPQHF
TGTGCCAGTAGTGTCAACCAGGGTTTACAGCCCCAGCATTTT
>NA|NA|TRBV11-2|TRBJ2-7
CASSLGVTGPSYEQYF
TGTGCCAGCAGCTTAGGTGTGACAGGACCCTCCTACGAGCAGTACTTC
>NA|NA|TRBV6-1|TRBJ2-5
CASSEGYYRPETQYF
TGTGCCAGCAGTGAAGGGTACTACCGTCCAGAGACCCAGTACTTC
>NA|NA|TRBV27|TRBJ1-5
CASSPAFRGNQPQHF
TGTGCCAGCAGTCCAGCCTTTAGGGGGAATCAGCCCCAGCATTTT
>TRBD1|NA|TRBV10-2|TRBJ1-2
CASSAGGGGYTF
TGCGCCAGCAGTGCAGGGGGCGGGGGCTACACCTTC
>TRBD1|NA|TRBV4-1|TRBJ2-5
CASSRRTGGPQETQYF
TGCGCCAGCAGCCGAAGGACAGGGGGCCCCCAAGAGACCCAGTACTTC
>TRBD2|few|TRBV5-1|TRBJ2-1
CASSLRLADNEQFF
TGCGCCAGCAGCCTTAGACTAGCGGACAATGAGCAGTTCTTC
>NA|NA|TRBV7-9|TRBJ2-3
CASSRGASTDTQYF
TGTGCCAGCAGTCGGGGGGCCTCCACAGATACGCAGTATTTT
>NA|NA|TRBV27|TRBJ1-5
CASSSQGSNQPQHF
TGTGCCAGCAGTTCACAGGGTAGCAATCAGCCCCAGCATTTT
>NA|NA|TRBV10-3|TRBJ2-5
CATQITLGRETQYF
TGTGCCACTCAAATAACCTTGGGGCGTGAGACCCAGTACTTC
>NA|NA|TRBV11-2|TRBJ2-7
CASSPRGLVRVDYEQYF
TGTGCCAGCAGCCCCAGGGGCCTAGTGCGGGTGGACTACGAGCAGTACTTC
>TRBD1|NA|TRBV28|TRBJ1-3
CASSPTGTSSGNTIYF
TGTGCCAGCAGTCCGACAGGGACAAGCTCTGGAAACACCATATATTTT